These T cell receptor beta chains were read from a single sample in a study of OX40 agonist ivuxolimab in advanced cancers. The repertoire was sequenced with immunoSEQ multiplex PCR; TCRdb's copy has only in-frame clones and lacks some. The sample lists 70,000 to 90,000 clones, about 90% occurring once. The sequences come from CD4+ or CD8+ T cells sorted from blood, collected in a trial of the OX40 agonist ivuxolimab. Receptors originate from an adult with an advanced solid tumor such as melanoma, head and neck, liver or kidney cancer. Each CDR3 is given with its conserved first and last residue. A D gene is named only where the DNA matches it firmly. The listing skips clone size in some rows; elsewhere it reads once, few, many or a size class.

clone_size,j_call,v_call,d_call,cdr3_aa,cdr3_nt
-,TRBJ2-7,TRBV18,-,CASSPGRKINEQYF,TGTGCCAGCTCACCGGGCAGGAAGATCAACGAGCAGTACTTC
-,TRBJ2-4,TRBV7-2,-,CASSLVGLAKNIQYF,TGTGCCAGCAGCTTAGTGGGGCTAGCCAAAAACATTCAGTACTTC
-,TRBJ1-1,TRBV28,-,CASSLVMTTEAFF,TGTGCCAGCAGTTTAGTGATGACTACTGAAGCTTTCTTT
-,TRBJ1-3,TRBV30,TRBD1,CAWMGTGGNTIYF,TGTGCCTGGATGGGGACAGGAGGAAACACCATATATTTT
-,TRBJ2-5,TRBV7-8,-,CASSYHRTSPGGRETQYF,TGTGCCAGCAGTTACCATAGGACGTCCCCGGGCGGGCGAGAGACCCAGTACTTC
-,TRBJ2-5,TRBV7-9,-,CASRQIGQPEGETQYF,TGTGCCAGCAGGCAAATCGGACAGCCCGAGGGGGAGACCCAGTACTTC
-,TRBJ1-4,TRBV6-5,TRBD1,CASSPTGDLSEKLFF,TGTGCCAGCAGTCCCACAGGGGATTTAAGTGAAAAACTGTTTTTT
once,TRBJ2-2,TRBV4-2,-,CASSQVSGNTGELFF,TGTGCCAGCAGCCAAGTCAGCGGGAACACCGGGGAGCTGTTTTTT
-,TRBJ2-3,TRBV2,-,CASSGLEGTKTDTQYF,TGTGCCAGCAGCGGGCTGGAAGGGACGAAAACAGATACGCAGTATTTT
-,TRBJ1-1,TRBV7-8,-,CASSPGSWTEAFF,TGTGCCAGCAGCCCGGGGAGTTGGACTGAAGCTTTCTTT
-,TRBJ2-3,TRBV7-3,-,CASSLGAGVVTDTQYF,TGTGCCAGCAGCTTAGGAGCAGGCGTGGTCACAGATACGCAGTATTTT
-,TRBJ2-1,TRBV15,TRBD2,CATSRGRAGEYNEQFF,TGTGCCACCAGCAGAGGGAGGGCGGGGGAATACAATGAGCAGTTCTTC
-,TRBJ1-2,TRBV28,-,CASSFSGRGGYTF,TGTGCCAGCAGTTTTTCAGGCAGGGGTGGCTACACCTTC
-,TRBJ2-2,TRBV6-1,-,CASSDPAGELFF,TGTGCCAGCAGTGATCCGGCCGGGGAGCTGTTTTTT
-,TRBJ2-3,TRBV7-9,-,CASSLSLDTQYF,TGTGCCAGCAGCTTATCCCTAGATACGCAGTATTTT
once,TRBJ1-3,TRBV7-9,-,CASSLAVLTGLTSGNTIYF,TGTGCCAGCAGCTTAGCGGTCTTGACAGGCCTTACTTCTGGAAACACCATATATTTT
-,TRBJ2-3,TRBV15,-,CATSRDIGQLTDTQYF,TGTGCCACCAGCAGAGATATAGGGCAGCTCACAGATACGCAGTATTTT
-,TRBJ2-7,TRBV30,-,CAWSVGLEQYF,TGTGCCTGGAGTGTGGGGCTGGAGCAGTACTTC
-,TRBJ2-1,TRBV7-9,-,CASSLDSGEEVNEQFF,TGTGCCAGCAGCTTGGATTCGGGGGAGGAGGTCAATGAGCAGTTCTTC
-,TRBJ1-2,TRBV20-1,-,CSSPGGYTF,TGCAGTTCTCCGGGAGGCTACACCTTC
-,TRBJ2-1,TRBV5-8,-,CASSLEGFRGRDEQFF,TGTGCCAGCAGCTTGGAGGGATTTCGGGGGCGGGATGAGCAGTTCTTC
-,TRBJ1-5,TRBV30,-,CAWRGLSNQPQHF,TGTGCCTGGAGAGGACTAAGCAATCAGCCCCAGCATTTT
-,TRBJ1-4,TRBV30,-,CAWSVEGKSHEKLFF,TGTGCCTGGAGTGTAGAGGGTAAGTCTCATGAAAAACTGTTTTTT
-,TRBJ1-2,TRBV28,-,CASSFVPFTETNYGYTF,TGTGCCAGCAGTTTTGTCCCCTTCACCGAGACTAACTATGGCTACACCTTC
many,TRBJ2-1,TRBV11-2,-,CASSAPLDGTDNEQFF,TGTGCCAGCAGCGCCCCACTAGACGGGACCGACAATGAGCAGTTCTTC
-,TRBJ2-1,TRBV5-6,-,CASSLLLKTGTYNEQFF,TGTGCCAGCAGCTTGCTCCTAAAGACAGGAACCTACAATGAGCAGTTCTTC
-,TRBJ2-5,TRBV9,TRBD2,CASSVELGLAPQETQYF,TGTGCCAGCAGCGTAGAACTGGGACTAGCGCCACAAGAGACCCAGTACTTC
once,TRBJ1-6,TRBV13,TRBD1,CASSHGQGRFLHF,TGTGCCAGCAGCCATGGACAGGGGAGGTTCCTCCACTTT
once,TRBJ2-1,TRBV30,-,CAWSPINEQFF,TGTGCCTGGAGCCCCATTAATGAGCAGTTCTTC
-,TRBJ1-5,TRBV30,TRBD1,CAWSGGTGNQPQHF,TGTGCCTGGAGTGGAGGGACAGGAAATCAGCCCCAGCATTTT
-,TRBJ2-2,TRBV5-1,TRBD1,CASSDRVDTGELFF,TGCGCCAGCTCGGACAGGGTGGACACCGGGGAGCTGTTTTTT
-,TRBJ2-6,TRBV4-1,-,CASSQEAGSGANVLTF,TGCGCCAGCAGCCAAGAGGCGGGCTCTGGGGCCAACGTCCTGACTTTC
once,TRBJ1-2,TRBV7-2,-,CASSLASSYGYTF,TGTGCCAGCAGCTTAGCATCAAGTTATGGCTACACCTTC
-,TRBJ1-5,TRBV6-5,-,CASSSPPQPQHF,TGTGCCAGCAGTTCACCCCCTCAGCCCCAGCATTTT
-,TRBJ2-4,TRBV28,TRBD1,CASSLVPGQEEDIQYF,TGTGCCAGCAGTTTGGTTCCGGGACAGGAGGAGGACATTCAGTACTTC
-,TRBJ2-1,TRBV6-5,-,CASTYLGGPGDEQFF,TGTGCCAGCACCTATCTTGGGGGACCGGGGGATGAGCAGTTCTTC
-,TRBJ1-5,TRBV6-5,-,CASSYSGRGGQPQHF,TGTGCCAGCAGTTATTCGGGACGGGGTGGTCAGCCCCAGCATTTT
-,TRBJ2-3,TRBV6-5,TRBD2,CASSYLGGGLDTQYF,TGTGCCAGCAGTTACCTCGGCGGGGGACTAGATACGCAGTATTTT
-,TRBJ2-1,TRBV20-1,-,CSASLAVEQFF,TGCAGTGCTAGTTTAGCTGTTGAGCAGTTCTTC
-,TRBJ2-5,TRBV15,TRBD2,CATGLGGEETQYF,TGTGCCACCGGCCTGGGGGGGGAAGAGACCCAGTACTTC
-,TRBJ2-2,TRBV2,TRBD2,CASCLAGLGTGELFF,TGTGCCAGCTGCCTAGCGGGTCTCGGGACCGGGGAGCTGTTTTTT
few,TRBJ2-2,TRBV6-5,-,CASSYGGELFF,TGTGCCAGCAGTTACGGCGGGGAGCTGTTTTTT
-,TRBJ2-3,TRBV28,-,CASRGQLTDTQYF,TGTGCCAGCAGGGGACAACTCACAGATACGCAGTATTTT
-,TRBJ1-3,TRBV23-1,-,CASSPGTLVNTIYF,TGCGCCAGCAGTCCAGGGACTCTTGTAAACACCATATATTTT
-,TRBJ1-1,TRBV11-2,-,CASSLIRSAGEEWNTEAFF,TGTGCCAGCAGCTTAATCCGGTCGGCAGGGGAGGAATGGAACACTGAAGCTTTCTTT
-,TRBJ2-2,TRBV4-2,TRBD2,CASSQGGWLAGGPTGELFF,TGTGCCAGCAGCCAAGGAGGGTGGCTAGCGGGGGGGCCGACCGGGGAGCTGTTTTTT
-,TRBJ1-5,TRBV28,-,CASRPVGLSNQPQHF,TGTGCCAGCAGGCCAGTGGGGTTGAGCAATCAGCCCCAGCATTTT